This TCR beta chain was obtained from a study of cytomegalovirus exposure and HLA in healthy donors. Separate from the approximately 730-subject first cohort, the approximately 130-subject validation cohort was the one that the donors belonged to. TCRdb's table, derived via immunoSEQ multiplex PCR, lists solely in-frame clones and lacks some. The data show 250,000 to 350,000 clones, 86% seen once. V was trimmed by 2 bases and J by 3 bases, leaving 8 bases between them. Germline V gene lookup returns CDR1 PRHDT and CDR2 FYEKMQ (reference sequence). The CDR3 has 14 residues. Remarks on this clone: Its specificity is not known.

Whole-study results and caveats: Cytomegalovirus-associated status was assigned to fewer than 200 TCR beta chains.

This receptor was obtained from a woman under 30 in good health and CMV-seronegative. The chain joins TRBV13 to TRBJ2-1, with D perhaps TRBD2 (6 bases). Material: PBMCs. DNA for the CDR3: TGTGCCAGCAGCTTAACGGGGGACTACAATGAGCAGTTCTTC. It encodes CASSLTGDYNEQFF.